This record concerns one T cell receptor (beta chain) sequence. What it recognizes is unknown. The entry originates in a study of PD-1 blockade in classical Hodgkin lymphoma. Overall study context: On a schedule of every 2 weeks, patients received nivolumab 3 mg/kg intravenously.

Each patient relapsed following autologous stem cell transplantation, and prior brentuximab vedotin exposure differed. The table came from immunoSEQ multiplex PCR; TCRdb's copy has only in-frame clones and leaves some out. This table holds 20,000 to 25,000 clones, roughly 70% found once. General observations from the study: By cycle point C4D1, TCR diversity had risen significantly in CD4+ cells (but not CD8+ cells). Compared with healthy donors, newly diagnosed patients reportedly showed lower baseline TCR diversity. The study found complete responders had baseline diversity similar to newly diagnosed patients.

CDR1 and CDR2 (germline): LNHDA, SQIVND (reference sequence). V shed 3 bases and J 1 base; nucleotides not matched to a gene: 6. The CDR3 runs 16 residues. Specimen: peripheral blood mononuclear cells (PBMCs), collected at baseline. The chain recombines TRBV19 with TRBJ2-3, with 8 bases lining up with TRBD1. The clonotype originates from a human donor with classical Hodgkin lymphoma. CDR3 bases: TGTGCCAGTAGTATTCCGACAGGGGCAGGCACAGATACGCAGTATTTT. Translating it yields CASSIPTGAGTDTQYF.